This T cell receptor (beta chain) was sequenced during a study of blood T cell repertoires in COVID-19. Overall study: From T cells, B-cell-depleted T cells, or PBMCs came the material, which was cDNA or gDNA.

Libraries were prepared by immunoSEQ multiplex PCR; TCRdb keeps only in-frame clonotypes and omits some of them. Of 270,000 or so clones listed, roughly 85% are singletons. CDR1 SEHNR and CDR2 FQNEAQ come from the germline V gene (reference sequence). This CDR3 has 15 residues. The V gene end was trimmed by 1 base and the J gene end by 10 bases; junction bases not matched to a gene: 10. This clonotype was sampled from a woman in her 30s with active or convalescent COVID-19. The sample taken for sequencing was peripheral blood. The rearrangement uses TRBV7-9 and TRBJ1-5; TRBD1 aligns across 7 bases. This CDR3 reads CASSLDGQDRQPQHF. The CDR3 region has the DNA TGTGCCAGCAGCTTAGATGGACAGGATAGGCAACCCCAGCATTTT.